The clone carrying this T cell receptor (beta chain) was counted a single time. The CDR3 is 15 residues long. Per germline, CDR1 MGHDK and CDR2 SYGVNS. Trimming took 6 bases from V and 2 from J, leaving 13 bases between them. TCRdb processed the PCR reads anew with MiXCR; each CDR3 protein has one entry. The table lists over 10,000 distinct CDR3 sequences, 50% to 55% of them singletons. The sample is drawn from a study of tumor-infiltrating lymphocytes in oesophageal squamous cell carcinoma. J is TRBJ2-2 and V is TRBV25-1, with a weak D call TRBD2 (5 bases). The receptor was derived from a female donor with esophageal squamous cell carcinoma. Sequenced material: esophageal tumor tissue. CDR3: CASSSVEGNTGELFF. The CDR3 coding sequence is TGTGCCAGCAGCTCCGTAGAGGGCAACACCGGGGAGCTGTTTTTT.